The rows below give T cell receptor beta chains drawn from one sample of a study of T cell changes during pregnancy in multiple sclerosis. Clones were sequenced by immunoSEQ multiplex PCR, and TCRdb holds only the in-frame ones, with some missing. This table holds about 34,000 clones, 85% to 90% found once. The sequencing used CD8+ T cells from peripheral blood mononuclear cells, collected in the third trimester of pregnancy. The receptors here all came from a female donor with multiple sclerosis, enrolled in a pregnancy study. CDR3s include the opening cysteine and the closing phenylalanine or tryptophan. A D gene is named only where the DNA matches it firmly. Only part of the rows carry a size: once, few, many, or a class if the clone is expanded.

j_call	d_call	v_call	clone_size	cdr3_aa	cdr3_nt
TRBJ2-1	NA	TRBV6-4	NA	CASSDGGGGYNEQFF	TGTGCCAGCAGTGACGGCGGGGGCGGCTACAATGAGCAGTTCTTC
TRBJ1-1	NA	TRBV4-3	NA	CASSQGVSTEAFF	TGCGCCAGCAGCCAAGGAGTTTCGACTGAAGCTTTCTTT
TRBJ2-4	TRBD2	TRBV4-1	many	CASTSGGGLAKNIQYF	TGCGCCTCAACTAGCGGGGGGGGGTTAGCCAAAAACATTCAGTACTTC
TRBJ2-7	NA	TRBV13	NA	CASSFPGARGIYEQYF	TGTGCCAGCAGCTTCCCAGGGGCAAGGGGTATCTACGAGCAGTACTTC
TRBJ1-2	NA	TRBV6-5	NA	CASTRGGGYYGYTF	TGTGCCAGCACGCGGGGAGGTGGTTACTATGGCTACACCTTC
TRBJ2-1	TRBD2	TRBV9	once	CASSVYGTSGAGNEQFF	TGTGCCAGCAGCGTGTACGGGACTAGCGGGGCCGGGAATGAGCAGTTCTTC
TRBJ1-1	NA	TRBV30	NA	CAWSPAWGEDTEAFF	TGTGCCTGGAGCCCTGCGTGGGGCGAAGACACTGAAGCTTTCTTT
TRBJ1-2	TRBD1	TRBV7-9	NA	CASSLEAGGWSYGYTF	TGTGCCAGCAGCTTAGAGGCAGGGGGCTGGAGCTATGGCTACACCTTC
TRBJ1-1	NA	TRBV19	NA	CASRGGLGAFF	TGTGCCAGTAGAGGGGGATTAGGAGCTTTCTTT
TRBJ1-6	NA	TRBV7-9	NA	CASRRTTGNSPLHF	TGTGCCAGCAGACGGACCACAGGGAATTCACCCCTCCACTTT
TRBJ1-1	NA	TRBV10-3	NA	CAISESGGVDTEAFF	TGTGCCATCAGTGAAAGTGGAGGGGTAGACACTGAAGCTTTCTTT
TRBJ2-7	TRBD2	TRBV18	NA	CASSPILAGGPYEQYF	TGTGCCAGCTCACCAATACTAGCGGGGGGCCCCTACGAGCAGTACTTC